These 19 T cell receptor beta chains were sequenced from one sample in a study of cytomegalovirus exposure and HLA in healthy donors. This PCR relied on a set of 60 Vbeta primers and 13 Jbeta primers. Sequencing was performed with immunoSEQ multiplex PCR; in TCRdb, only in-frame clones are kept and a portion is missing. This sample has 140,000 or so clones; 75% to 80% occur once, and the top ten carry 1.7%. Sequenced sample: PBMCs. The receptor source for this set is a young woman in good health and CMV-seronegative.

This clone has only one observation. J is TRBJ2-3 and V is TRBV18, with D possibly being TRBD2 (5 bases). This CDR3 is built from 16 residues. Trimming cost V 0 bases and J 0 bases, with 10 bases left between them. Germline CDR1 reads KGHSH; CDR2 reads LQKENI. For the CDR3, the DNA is TGTGCCAGCTCACCACCGAGAGCGGAAAGCACAGATACGCAGTATTTT. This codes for CASSPPRAESTDTQYF. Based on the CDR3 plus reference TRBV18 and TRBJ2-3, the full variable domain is NAGVMQNPRHLVRRRGQEARLRCSPMKGHSHVYWYRQLPEEGLKFMVYLQKENIIDESGMPKERFSAEFPKEGPSILRIQQVVRGDSAAYFCASSPPRAESTDTQYFGPGTRLTVL.

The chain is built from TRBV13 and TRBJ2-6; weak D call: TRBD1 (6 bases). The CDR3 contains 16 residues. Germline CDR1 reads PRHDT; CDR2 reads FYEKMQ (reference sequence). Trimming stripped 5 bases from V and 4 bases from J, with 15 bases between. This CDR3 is CASSVTGFEGANVLTF. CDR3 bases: TGTGCCAGCAGCGTCACAGGGTTTGAAGGGGCCAACGTCCTGACTTTC.

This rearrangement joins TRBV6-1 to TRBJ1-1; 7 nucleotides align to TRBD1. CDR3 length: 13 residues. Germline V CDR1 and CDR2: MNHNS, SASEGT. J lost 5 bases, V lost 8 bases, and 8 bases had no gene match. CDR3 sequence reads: CASDRGGGTEAFF. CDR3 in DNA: TGTGCCAGCGACAGAGGGGGCGGAACTGAAGCTTTCTTT.

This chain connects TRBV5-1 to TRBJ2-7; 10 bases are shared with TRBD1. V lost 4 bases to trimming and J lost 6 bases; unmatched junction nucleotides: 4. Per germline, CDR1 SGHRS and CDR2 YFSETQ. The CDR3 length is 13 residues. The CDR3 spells CASSTRTGGEQYF. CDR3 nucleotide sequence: TGCGCCAGCAGCACCCGGACAGGGGGCGAGCAGTACTTC.

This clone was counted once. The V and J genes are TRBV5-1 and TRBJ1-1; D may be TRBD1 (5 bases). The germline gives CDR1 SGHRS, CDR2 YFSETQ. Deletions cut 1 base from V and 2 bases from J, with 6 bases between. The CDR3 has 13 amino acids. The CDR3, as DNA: TGCGCCAGCAGCTTGCAGGGAAACACTGAAGCTTTCTTT. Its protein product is CASSLQGNTEAFF.

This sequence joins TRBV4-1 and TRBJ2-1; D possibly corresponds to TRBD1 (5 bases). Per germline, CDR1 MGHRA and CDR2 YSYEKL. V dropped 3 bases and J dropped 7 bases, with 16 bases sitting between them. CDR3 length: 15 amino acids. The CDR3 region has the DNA TGCGCCAGCAGCCATATACACTCAGGGATTAATGAGCAGTTCTTC. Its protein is CASSHIHSGINEQFF.

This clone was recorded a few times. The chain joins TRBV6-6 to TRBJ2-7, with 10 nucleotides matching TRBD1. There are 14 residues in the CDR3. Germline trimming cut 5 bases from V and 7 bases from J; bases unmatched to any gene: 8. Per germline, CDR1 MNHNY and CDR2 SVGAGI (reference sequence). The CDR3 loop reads CASSPTGGLEEQYF. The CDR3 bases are TGTGCCAGCAGTCCGACAGGGGGCTTGGAGGAGCAGTACTTC.

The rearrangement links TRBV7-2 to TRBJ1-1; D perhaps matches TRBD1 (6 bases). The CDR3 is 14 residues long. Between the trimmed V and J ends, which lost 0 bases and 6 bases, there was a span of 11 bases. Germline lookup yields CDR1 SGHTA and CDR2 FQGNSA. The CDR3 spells CASSLAQGGAEAFF. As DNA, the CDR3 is TGTGCCAGCAGCTTAGCGCAAGGGGGGGCTGAAGCTTTCTTT.

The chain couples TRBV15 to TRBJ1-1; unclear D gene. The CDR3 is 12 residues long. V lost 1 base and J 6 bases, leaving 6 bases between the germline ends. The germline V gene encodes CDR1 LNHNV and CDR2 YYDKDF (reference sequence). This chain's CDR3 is CATSRVNSEAFF. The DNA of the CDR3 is TGTGCCACCAGCAGAGTAAACTCTGAAGCTTTCTTT. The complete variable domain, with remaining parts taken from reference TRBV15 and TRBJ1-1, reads DAMVIQNPRYQVTQFGKPVTLSCSQTLNHNVMYWYQQKSSQAPKLLFHYYDKDFNNEADTPDNFQSRRPNTSFCFLDIRSPGLGDTAMYLCATSRVNSEAFFGQGTRLTVV.

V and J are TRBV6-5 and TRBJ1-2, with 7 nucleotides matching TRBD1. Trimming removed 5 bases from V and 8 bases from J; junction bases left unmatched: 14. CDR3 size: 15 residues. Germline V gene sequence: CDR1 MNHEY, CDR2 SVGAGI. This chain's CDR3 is CASSPWDSALEGYTF. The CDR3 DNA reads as TGTGCCAGCAGTCCATGGGACAGCGCCCTGGAGGGCTACACCTTC.

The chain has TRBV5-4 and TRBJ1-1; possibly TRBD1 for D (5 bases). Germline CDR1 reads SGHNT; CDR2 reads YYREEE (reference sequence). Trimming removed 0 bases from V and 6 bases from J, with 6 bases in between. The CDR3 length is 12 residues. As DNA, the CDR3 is TGTGCCAGCAGCTTGGCAGGGTCTGAAGCTTTCTTT. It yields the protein CASSLAGSEAFF.

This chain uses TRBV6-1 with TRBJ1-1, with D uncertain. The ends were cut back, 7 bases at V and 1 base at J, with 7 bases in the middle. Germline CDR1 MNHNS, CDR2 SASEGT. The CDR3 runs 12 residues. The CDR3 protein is CASNLANTEAFF. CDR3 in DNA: TGTGCCAGCAATTTGGCGAACACTGAAGCTTTCTTT.

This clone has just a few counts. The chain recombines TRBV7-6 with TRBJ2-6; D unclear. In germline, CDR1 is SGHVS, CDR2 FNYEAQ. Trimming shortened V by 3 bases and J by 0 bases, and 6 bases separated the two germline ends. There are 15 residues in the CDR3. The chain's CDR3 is CASSFADSGANVLTF. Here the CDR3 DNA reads TGTGCCAGCAGCTTCGCAGACTCTGGGGCCAACGTCCTGACTTTC.

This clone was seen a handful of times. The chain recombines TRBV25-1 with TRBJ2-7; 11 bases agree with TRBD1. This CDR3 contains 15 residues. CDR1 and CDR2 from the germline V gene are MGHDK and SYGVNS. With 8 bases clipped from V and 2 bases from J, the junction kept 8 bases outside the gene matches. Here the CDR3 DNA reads TGTGCCAGCCCTCAGCCGGGACAGGGGGCCTACGAGCAGTACTTC. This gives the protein CASPQPGQGAYEQYF.

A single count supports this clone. Here the CDR3 DNA reads TGTGCCAGTAGCCAGGGGACAGGTAGGGTCACTGAAGCTTTCTTT. Encoded protein: CASSQGTGRVTEAFF. The V and J genes are TRBV19 and TRBJ1-1; TRBD1 matches at 8 bases. This CDR3 spans 15 amino acids. Germline CDR1 is LNHDA and CDR2 is SQIVND (reference sequence). After removal of 6 bases from V and 4 bases from J, the junction contained 10 bases not matched to a gene.

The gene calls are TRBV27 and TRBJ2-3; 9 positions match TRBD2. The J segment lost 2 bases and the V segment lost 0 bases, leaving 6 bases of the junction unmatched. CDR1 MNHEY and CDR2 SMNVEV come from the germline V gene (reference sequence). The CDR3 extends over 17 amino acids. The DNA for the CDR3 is TGTGCCAGCAGTTTATCGGGCCAGCGGGGGGACACAGATACGCAGTATTTT. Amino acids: CASSLSGQRGDTDTQYF.

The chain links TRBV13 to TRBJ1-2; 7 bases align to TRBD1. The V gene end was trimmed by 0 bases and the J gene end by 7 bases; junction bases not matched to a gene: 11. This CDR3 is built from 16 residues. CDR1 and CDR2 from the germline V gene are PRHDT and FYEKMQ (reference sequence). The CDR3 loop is CASSLGRVDRVGGYTF. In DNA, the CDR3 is TGTGCCAGCAGCTTAGGCCGAGTAGACAGGGTGGGTGGCTACACCTTC.

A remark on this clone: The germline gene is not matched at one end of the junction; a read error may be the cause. Here the CDR3 DNA reads TGTGCCGGTACCGCAACAGACAGAGCCTACGAGCAGTACTTT. Amino acid sequence: CAGTATDRAYEQYF. The rearrangement uses TRBV19 and TRBJ2-7; perhaps TRBD1 as D (5 bases). Germline CDR1 reads LNHDA; CDR2 reads SQIVND (reference sequence). The CDR3 spans 14 residues. The whole variable domain, remainder taken from reference TRBV19 and TRBJ2-7, is DGGITQSPKYLFRKEGQNVTLSCEQNLNHDAMYWYRQDPGQGLRLIYYSQIVNDFQKGDIAEGYSVSREKKESFPLTVTSAQKNPTAFYLCAGTATDRAYEQYFGPGTRLTVT.

CDR3 DNA: TGTGCCAGCAGTCGACAGGGTGGGAATGAAAAACTGTTTTTT. As protein: CASSRQGGNEKLFF. V and J are TRBV6-5 and TRBJ1-4; 7 bases align to TRBD1. Germline CDR1 MNHEY, CDR2 SVGAGI. Germline trimming cut 5 bases from V and 5 bases from J; bases unmatched to any gene: 5. The CDR3 is 14 residues long.